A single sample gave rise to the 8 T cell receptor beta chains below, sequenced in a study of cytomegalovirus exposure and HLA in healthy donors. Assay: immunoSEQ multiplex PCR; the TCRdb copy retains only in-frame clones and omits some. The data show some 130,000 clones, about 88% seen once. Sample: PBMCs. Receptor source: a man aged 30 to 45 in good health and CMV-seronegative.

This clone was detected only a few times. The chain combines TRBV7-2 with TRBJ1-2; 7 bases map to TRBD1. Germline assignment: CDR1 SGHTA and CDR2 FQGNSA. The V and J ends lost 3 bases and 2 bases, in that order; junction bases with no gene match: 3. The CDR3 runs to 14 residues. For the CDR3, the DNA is TGTGCCAGCAGCTTGGGGACAGCCAACTATGGCTACACCTTC. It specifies CASSLGTANYGYTF.

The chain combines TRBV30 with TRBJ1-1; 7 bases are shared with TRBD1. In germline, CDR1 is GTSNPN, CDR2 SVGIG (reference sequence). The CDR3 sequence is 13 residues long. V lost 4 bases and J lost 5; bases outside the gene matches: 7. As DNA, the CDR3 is TGTGCCTGGAATCAGGGGGGTGGGACTGAAGCTTTCTTT. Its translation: CAWNQGGGTEAFF.

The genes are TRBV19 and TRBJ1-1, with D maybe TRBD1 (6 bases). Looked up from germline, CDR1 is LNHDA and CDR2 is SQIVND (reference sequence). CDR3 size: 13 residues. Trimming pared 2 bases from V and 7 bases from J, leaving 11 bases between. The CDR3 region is CASSIRDIFEAFF. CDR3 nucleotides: TGTGCCAGTAGTATAAGGGACATCTTTGAAGCTTTCTTT.

The CDR3 loop reads CASSLEQNQPQHF. CDR3 in DNA: TGTGCCAGCAGCTTAGAACAGAATCAGCCCCAGCATTTT. The chain joins TRBV7-2 to TRBJ1-5; D is undetermined. Trimming took 1 base from V and 4 from J, leaving 5 bases between them. The CDR3 contains 13 residues. CDR1 SGHTA and CDR2 FQGNSA come from the germline V gene.

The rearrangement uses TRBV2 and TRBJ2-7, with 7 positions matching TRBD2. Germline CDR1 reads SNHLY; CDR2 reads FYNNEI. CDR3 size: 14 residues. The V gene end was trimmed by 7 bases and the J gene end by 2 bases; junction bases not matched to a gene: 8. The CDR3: CASMKGGRTYEQYF. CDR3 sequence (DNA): TGTGCCAGCATGAAGGGAGGGCGGACCTACGAGCAGTACTTC.

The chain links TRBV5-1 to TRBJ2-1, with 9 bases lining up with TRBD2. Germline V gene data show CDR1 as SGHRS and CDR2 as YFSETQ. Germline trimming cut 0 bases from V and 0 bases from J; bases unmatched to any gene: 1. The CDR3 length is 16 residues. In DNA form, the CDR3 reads TGCGCCAGCAGCTTGGATAGCGGGAGCTCCTACAATGAGCAGTTCTTC. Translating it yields CASSLDSGSSYNEQFF. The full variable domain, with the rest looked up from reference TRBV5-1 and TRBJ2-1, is KAGVTQTPRYLIKTRGQQVTLSCSPISGHRSVSWYQQTPGQGLQFLFEYFSETQRNKGNFPGRFSGRQFSNSRSEMNVSTLELGDSALYLCASSLDSGSSYNEQFFGPGTRLTVL.

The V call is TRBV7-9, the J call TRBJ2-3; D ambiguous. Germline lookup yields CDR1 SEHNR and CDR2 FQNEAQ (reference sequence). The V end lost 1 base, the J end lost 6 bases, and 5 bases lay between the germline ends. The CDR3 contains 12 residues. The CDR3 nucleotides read TGTGCCAGCAGCTTAGTCGCGGATACGCAGTATTTT. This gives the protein CASSLVADTQYF.

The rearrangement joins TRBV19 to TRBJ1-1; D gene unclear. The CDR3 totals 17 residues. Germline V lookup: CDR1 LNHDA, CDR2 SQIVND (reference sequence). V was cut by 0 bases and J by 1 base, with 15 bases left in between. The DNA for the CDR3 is TGTGCCAGTAGTATAGATCATGAAGGGAGGAAGAACACTGAAGCTTTCTTT. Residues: CASSIDHEGRKNTEAFF.